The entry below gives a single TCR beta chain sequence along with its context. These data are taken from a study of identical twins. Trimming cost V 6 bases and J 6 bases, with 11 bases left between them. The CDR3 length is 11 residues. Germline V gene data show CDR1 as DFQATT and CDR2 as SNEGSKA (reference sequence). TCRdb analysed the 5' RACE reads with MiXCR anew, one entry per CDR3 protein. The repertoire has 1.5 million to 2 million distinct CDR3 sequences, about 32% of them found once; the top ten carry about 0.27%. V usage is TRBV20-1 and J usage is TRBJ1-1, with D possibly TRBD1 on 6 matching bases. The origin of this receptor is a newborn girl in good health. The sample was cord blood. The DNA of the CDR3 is TGCAGTGCAGAAAGGGGGGCTGAAGCTTTCTTT. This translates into CSAERGAEAFF.